These T cell receptor beta chains were read from a single sample in a study of T-cell reconstitution after alpha-beta-depleted transplantation in children. TCRdb fed the PCR reads into MiXCR, producing one record per CDR3 protein. Of about 210,000 distinct CDR3 sequences listed, over 15% are singletons. The sample here was PBMCs, mostly from graft donor cells, taken 360 days after TCRalphabeta/CD19-depleted stem cell transplant. These receptors were collected from a male patient aged 2 to 9 who had a stem cell transplant for acute lymphoblastic leukemia, so the T cells may come from the graft donor. Each CDR3 is given with its conserved first and last residue. The D gene is left open where the match is weak. Not every row has a clone size; where given, it reads once, few, many or a size class.

d_gene: .
abundance: few
v_gene: TRBV7-2
j_gene: TRBJ2-5
CDR3aa: CASSWGWVQETQYF
CDR3nt: TGTGCCAGCAGCTGGGGATGGGTGCAAGAGACCCAGTACTTC

d_gene: .
abundance: few
v_gene: TRBV20-1
j_gene: TRBJ1-2
CDR3aa: CSARDWSGYTF
CDR3nt: TGCAGTGCTAGAGATTGGAGCGGCTACACCTTC

d_gene: .
abundance: .
v_gene: TRBV18
j_gene: TRBJ2-5
CDR3aa: CASSPIASSGETQYF
CDR3nt: TGTGCCAGCTCACCGATAGCGAGTTCGGGGGAGACCCAGTACTTC

d_gene: .
abundance: once
v_gene: TRBV15
j_gene: TRBJ1-1
CDR3aa: CATSRAATEAFF
CDR3nt: TGTGCCACCAGCAGAGCGGCTACTGAAGCTTTCTTT

d_gene: .
abundance: few
v_gene: TRBV12-3/TRBV12-4
j_gene: TRBJ1-1
CDR3aa: CASSLGPSTNTEAFF
CDR3nt: TGTGCCAGCAGTTTAGGTCCCTCCACCAACACTGAAGCTTTCTTT

d_gene: TRBD1
abundance: .
v_gene: TRBV10-3
j_gene: TRBJ2-5
CDR3aa: CAISGGTGTKQTQYF
CDR3nt: TGTGCCATCAGTGGAGGGACAGGTACTAAACAGACCCAGTACTTC

d_gene: .
abundance: .
v_gene: TRBV5-1
j_gene: TRBJ2-3
CDR3aa: CASSKEGGYTQYF
CDR3nt: TGCGCCAGCAGCAAAGAGGGAGGTTACACGCAGTATTTT

d_gene: TRBD2
abundance: many
v_gene: TRBV29-1
j_gene: TRBJ2-1
CDR3aa: CSVDGGGTNEQFF
CDR3nt: TGCAGCGTTGACGGCGGGGGGACCAATGAGCAGTTCTTC

d_gene: .
abundance: .
v_gene: TRBV12-3/TRBV12-4
j_gene: TRBJ1-2
CDR3aa: CASSLDPEGVLIGYTF
CDR3nt: TGTGCCAGCAGTTTAGATCCTGAAGGGGTGTTGATAGGCTACACCTTC

d_gene: .
abundance: .
v_gene: TRBV20-1
j_gene: TRBJ2-4
CDR3aa: CSANTGSSAKNIQYF
CDR3nt: TGCAGTGCTAATACGGGGTCTTCGGCCAAAAACATTCAGTACTTC

d_gene: TRBD1
abundance: .
v_gene: TRBV28
j_gene: TRBJ2-7
CDR3aa: CASSSRQTGIHEQYF
CDR3nt: TGTGCCAGCAGTTCCCGACAGACAGGGATCCACGAGCAGTACTTC

d_gene: .
abundance: .
v_gene: TRBV5-1
j_gene: TRBJ1-1
CDR3aa: CASSISGGRGAEAFF
CDR3nt: TGCGCCAGCAGCATTTCAGGTGGCCGGGGGGCTGAAGCTTTCTTT

d_gene: TRBD1
abundance: few
v_gene: TRBV20-1
j_gene: TRBJ2-5
CDR3aa: CSGFGTGEETQYF
CDR3nt: TGCAGTGGGTTCGGGACAGGGGAGGAGACCCAGTACTTC

d_gene: TRBD1
abundance: .
v_gene: TRBV3-1
j_gene: TRBJ2-7
CDR3aa: CASSFRQGYYEQYF
CDR3nt: TGTGCCAGCAGCTTCCGACAGGGGTACTACGAGCAGTACTTC

d_gene: .
abundance: .
v_gene: TRBV7-2
j_gene: TRBJ2-7
CDR3aa: CASSSHPGDHYEQYF
CDR3nt: TGTGCCAGCAGCTCCCATCCCGGGGACCACTACGAGCAGTACTTC

d_gene: .
abundance: .
v_gene: TRBV11-2
j_gene: TRBJ2-7
CDR3aa: CASSLIGTNYEQYF
CDR3nt: TGTGCCAGCAGCTTAATCGGAACAAACTACGAGCAGTACTTC

d_gene: .
abundance: few
v_gene: TRBV4-3
j_gene: TRBJ1-6
CDR3aa: CASSQDLLRGGGLNSPLHF
CDR3nt: TGCGCCAGCAGCCAAGATCTCCTCCGGGGGGGCGGCCTTAATTCACCCCTCCACTTT

d_gene: TRBD1
abundance: few
v_gene: TRBV10-3
j_gene: TRBJ1-5
CDR3aa: CAISAGTGASNNQPQHF
CDR3nt: TGTGCCATCAGTGCTGGGACAGGCGCGTCGAACAATCAGCCCCAGCATTTT

d_gene: TRBD1
abundance: .
v_gene: TRBV28
j_gene: TRBJ1-6
CDR3aa: CASSPDPGGLDSPLHF
CDR3nt: TGTGCCAGCAGTCCCGACCCAGGGGGTTTAGATTCACCCCTCCACTTT

d_gene: .
abundance: .
v_gene: TRBV11-2
j_gene: TRBJ2-7
CDR3aa: CASIGGDSYEQYF
CDR3nt: TGTGCCAGTATAGGAGGGGACTCCTACGAGCAGTACTTC

d_gene: .
abundance: .
v_gene: TRBV11-2
j_gene: TRBJ1-1
CDR3aa: CASSLVPGAEAFF
CDR3nt: TGTGCCAGCAGCTTAGTACCGGGTGCGGAAGCTTTCTTT

d_gene: TRBD2
abundance: .
v_gene: TRBV5-6
j_gene: TRBJ2-3
CDR3aa: CASSLESGGRTSTDTQYF
CDR3nt: TGTGCCAGCAGCTTGGAGAGCGGGGGGAGGACTAGCACAGATACGCAGTATTTT

d_gene: .
abundance: .
v_gene: TRBV19
j_gene: TRBJ2-1
CDR3aa: CASSIDQSSYNEQFF
CDR3nt: TGTGCCAGTAGTATAGATCAGAGCTCCTACAATGAGCAGTTCTTC

d_gene: .
abundance: few
v_gene: TRBV2
j_gene: TRBJ2-7
CDR3aa: CASKGHEQYF
CDR3nt: TGTGCCAGTAAAGGCCACGAGCAGTACTTC

d_gene: .
abundance: .
v_gene: TRBV12-3/TRBV12-4
j_gene: TRBJ2-7
CDR3aa: CASSHYGGGNYEQYF
CDR3nt: TGTGCCAGCAGCCACTATGGGGGAGGAAACTACGAGCAGTACTTC

d_gene: TRBD2
abundance: .
v_gene: TRBV3-1
j_gene: TRBJ2-3
CDR3aa: CASSPWGTSSADTQYF
CDR3nt: TGTGCCAGCAGCCCCTGGGGGACTAGCTCCGCAGATACGCAGTATTTT

d_gene: TRBD1
abundance: .
v_gene: TRBV29-1
j_gene: TRBJ1-2
CDR3aa: CSVVGTDKRRGYTF
CDR3nt: TGCAGCGTGGTTGGGACAGACAAACGGAGGGGCTACACCTTC

d_gene: .
abundance: .
v_gene: TRBV12-3/TRBV12-4
j_gene: TRBJ2-3
CDR3aa: CASRLMDGTDTQYF
CDR3nt: TGTGCCAGCAGGTTAATGGACGGAACAGATACGCAGTATTTT

d_gene: TRBD2
abundance: few
v_gene: TRBV20-1
j_gene: TRBJ2-7
CDR3aa: CSASSSGGLTYEQYF
CDR3nt: TGCAGTGCTAGTTCCAGCGGGGGGCTGACCTACGAGCAGTACTTC

d_gene: .
abundance: few
v_gene: TRBV19
j_gene: TRBJ2-1
CDR3aa: CASSIRPYNEQFF
CDR3nt: TGTGCCAGTAGTATACGGCCCTACAATGAGCAGTTCTTC

d_gene: .
abundance: few
v_gene: TRBV11-2
j_gene: TRBJ2-3
CDR3aa: CASSPWGASTDTQYF
CDR3nt: TGTGCCAGCAGCCCTTGGGGGGCAAGCACAGATACGCAGTATTTT

d_gene: .
abundance: .
v_gene: TRBV18
j_gene: TRBJ2-5
CDR3aa: CASSPPQRETQYF
CDR3nt: TGTGCCAGCTCACCACCACAAAGAGAGACCCAGTACTTC

d_gene: TRBD2
abundance: few
v_gene: TRBV11-2
j_gene: TRBJ2-7
CDR3aa: CASSLGSGSYEQYF
CDR3nt: TGTGCCAGCAGCTTAGGTAGCGGGTCCTACGAGCAGTACTTC

d_gene: TRBD1
abundance: .
v_gene: TRBV18
j_gene: TRBJ1-2
CDR3aa: CASSGQVSYGYTF
CDR3nt: TGTGCCAGCTCTGGACAGGTATCCTATGGCTACACCTTC

d_gene: .
abundance: .
v_gene: TRBV6-1
j_gene: TRBJ2-4
CDR3aa: CASTEGQVLSIAKNIQYF
CDR3nt: TGTGCCAGCACCGAGGGGCAGGTCTTGTCGATAGCCAAAAACATTCAGTACTTC

d_gene: .
abundance: few
v_gene: TRBV20-1
j_gene: TRBJ2-7
CDR3aa: CSARDIAGASYEQYF
CDR3nt: TGCAGTGCTAGAGATATCGCAGGGGCTTCCTACGAGCAGTACTTC

d_gene: TRBD1
abundance: .
v_gene: TRBV12-3/TRBV12-4
j_gene: TRBJ1-5
CDR3aa: CASHRDRGQPQHF
CDR3nt: TGTGCCAGCCACCGGGACAGAGGCCAGCCCCAGCATTTT

d_gene: TRBD1
abundance: .
v_gene: TRBV7-8
j_gene: TRBJ2-2
CDR3aa: CASSKTGGKNTGELFF
CDR3nt: TGTGCCAGCAGCAAAACAGGGGGCAAAAACACCGGGGAGCTGTTTTTT

d_gene: TRBD2
abundance: .
v_gene: TRBV5-1
j_gene: TRBJ2-4
CDR3aa: CASSSSSTSDAKNIQYF
CDR3nt: TGCGCCAGCAGCTCCAGCTCGACTAGCGACGCCAAAAACATTCAGTACTTC

d_gene: .
abundance: .
v_gene: TRBV15
j_gene: TRBJ2-5
CDR3aa: CATSRDRLGQYF
CDR3nt: TGTGCCACCAGCAGGGATCGACTGGGCCAGTACTTC

d_gene: .
abundance: many
v_gene: TRBV18
j_gene: TRBJ1-3
CDR3aa: CASTPGNTIYF
CDR3nt: TGTGCCAGCACCCCTGGAAACACCATATATTTT

d_gene: TRBD2
abundance: .
v_gene: TRBV20-1
j_gene: TRBJ2-5
CDR3aa: CSASGGGETQYF
CDR3nt: TGCAGTGCTAGCGGGGGGGGAGAGACCCAGTACTTC

d_gene: TRBD1
abundance: few
v_gene: TRBV12-3/TRBV12-4
j_gene: TRBJ2-7
CDR3aa: CASTNPGQGTNEQYF
CDR3nt: TGTGCCAGCACCAACCCCGGACAGGGGACGAACGAGCAGTACTTC

d_gene: TRBD2
abundance: few
v_gene: TRBV5-1
j_gene: TRBJ2-1
CDR3aa: CASSLSASGGALNEQFF
CDR3nt: TGCGCCAGCAGCTTGTCGGCTAGCGGGGGGGCCTTAAATGAGCAGTTCTTC

d_gene: TRBD2
abundance: .
v_gene: TRBV29-1
j_gene: TRBJ2-1
CDR3aa: CSVESTGTSANEQFF
CDR3nt: TGCAGCGTTGAATCTACCGGGACTAGCGCCAATGAGCAGTTCTTC

d_gene: TRBD1
abundance: few
v_gene: TRBV12-3/TRBV12-4
j_gene: TRBJ2-3
CDR3aa: CASSFREGAIDTQYF
CDR3nt: TGTGCCAGCAGTTTCCGAGAGGGGGCAATTGATACGCAGTATTTT

d_gene: .
abundance: few
v_gene: TRBV5-1
j_gene: TRBJ2-6
CDR3aa: CASAREAGANVLTF
CDR3nt: TGCGCCAGCGCCAGGGAGGCTGGGGCCAACGTCCTGACTTTC

d_gene: TRBD1
abundance: many
v_gene: TRBV20-1
j_gene: TRBJ2-1
CDR3aa: CSARRTGLSHNEQFF
CDR3nt: TGCAGTGCTAGAAGGACAGGGTTGTCACACAATGAGCAGTTCTTC

d_gene: .
abundance: few
v_gene: TRBV10-3
j_gene: TRBJ2-1
CDR3aa: CAISESLMASRQINEQFF
CDR3nt: TGTGCCATCAGTGAGTCGTTGATGGCTAGCCGTCAAATAAATGAGCAGTTCTTC

d_gene: .
abundance: .
v_gene: TRBV10-3
j_gene: TRBJ1-2
CDR3aa: CAIKADNYGYTF
CDR3nt: TGTGCCATCAAGGCGGACAACTATGGCTACACCTTC

d_gene: .
abundance: few
v_gene: TRBV3-1
j_gene: TRBJ1-1
CDR3aa: CASSPSYKSTEAFF
CDR3nt: TGTGCCAGCAGCCCGTCCTACAAGAGCACTGAAGCTTTCTTT

d_gene: .
abundance: few
v_gene: TRBV4-3
j_gene: TRBJ1-1
CDR3aa: CASSQGLAVNTEAFF
CDR3nt: TGCGCCAGCAGCCAAGGTTTGGCGGTGAACACTGAAGCTTTCTTT

d_gene: TRBD2
abundance: .
v_gene: TRBV2
j_gene: TRBJ2-7
CDR3aa: CASSEGRGDKIYEQYF
CDR3nt: TGTGCCAGCAGTGAGGGGCGGGGGGATAAAATCTACGAGCAGTACTTC

d_gene: .
abundance: many
v_gene: TRBV4-3
j_gene: TRBJ1-1
CDR3aa: CASSPQDRDTEAFF
CDR3nt: TGCGCCAGCAGCCCCCAAGACAGAGACACTGAAGCTTTCTTT